This is a list of T cell receptor beta chains from one sample in a study of Graves' ophthalmopathy and Graves' hyperthyroidism. TCRdb passed the multiplex PCR reads through MiXCR, listing each CDR3 protein once. The profile shows over a million distinct CDR3 sequences, about two fifths of them singletons. The sample was peripheral blood or thyroid tissue (not recorded which). These receptors originate from an adult man with Graves' hyperthyroidism. The CDR3 runs from the conserved cysteine through the conserved F or W. A D gene is named only where the DNA matches it firmly.

CDR3aa	v_gene	d_gene	len
CSAQAGQMNSPLHF	TRBV20-1	TRBD1	14
CASRADRPHSPLHF	TRBV6-5	.	14
CSARKSQGWETQYF	TRBV20-1	.	14
CASSSRGAKNYGYTF	TRBV7-2	.	15
CASSEFPGRGKAFF	TRBV25-1	.	14
CASSEALSKKLFF	TRBV10-3	.	13
CSARDRRQGYEQYF	TRBV20-1	TRBD1	14
CASSLTGHPRDNYGYTF	TRBV7-9	.	17
CASSQQSGANVLTF	TRBV9	.	14
CASTSYGTRLNYGYTF	TRBV6-5	.	16
CASRPGQGIQPQYF	TRBV2	TRBD1	14
CASSQESLPGQLSYEQYF	TRBV4-1	TRBD1	18
CASSLVAGADGEKLFF	TRBV7-9	.	16
CATNQAPIQGQVRYTF	TRBV25-1	TRBD1	16
CASKEGRGRSQPQHF	TRBV10-3	TRBD1	15
CASSGGASNTEAFF	TRBV10-3	.	14
CASSHKGRDGYTF	TRBV9	.	13
CIEGSSYNSPLHF	TRBV29-1	.	13
CASSSTESSYEQYF	TRBV7-9	.	14
CAIRGRDTEAF	TRBV10-3	.	11
CASSLGQVKGRRHVTEAFF	TRBV7-9	.	19
CASSGRTLGETQYF	TRBV12-3/TRBV12-4	.	14
CASRQAGSGGGSPGAQYF	TRBV12-3/TRBV12-4	.	18
CASSLGGGNTF	TRBV7-2	.	11
CATSGLTGVYGYTF	TRBV24-1	TRBD1	14
CASSIRDSSGQPQHF	TRBV19	.	15
CASSSLLDRTF	TRBV12-3/TRBV12-4	.	11
CASSQSERNTEAFF	TRBV3-1	.	14
CASSMMDRAAEAFF	TRBV6-5	.	14
CSASMVGSSGNTIYF	TRBV20-1	.	15
CASIRHGRGTLKLFF	TRBV10-1	.	15
CASSIVSGGAGYTF	TRBV19	.	14
CASSQGEGSPLHF	TRBV4-1	.	13
CASSPTSGLAGQSTGELFF	TRBV7-8	TRBD2	19
CASSPSASSETQYF	TRBV9	.	14
CASTTFSGAGANVLTF	TRBV13	.	16
CSAINLAGAQETQYF	TRBV20-1	TRBD2	15
CAIGSRAEETQYFGPGGEKLFF	TRBV10-3	.	22
CASSQDSGGGSHYEQYF	TRBV4-1	TRBD2	17
CSFWGGIDGANVLTF	TRBV29-1	TRBD2	15
CASSESAGGVEQYF	TRBV10-2	TRBD2	14
CASSLGQGLRRGGQPQHF	TRBV12-3/TRBV12-4	TRBD1	18
CASSQGVNYGYTF	TRBV7-2	.	13